The text below deals with one TCR beta chain. Its antigen is undetermined. Per germline, CDR1 MNHEY and CDR2 SVGAGI. Trimming cost V 6 bases and J 3 bases; bases outside gene matches: 5. CDR3 length equals 14 residues. These data are taken from a study of cytomegalovirus exposure and HLA in healthy donors. Study details: Earlier findings included roughly 100 million unique TCR beta sequences obtained from 150 million to 200 million T cells. Of more than 350 genotyped donors, about 81% clustered with self-reported Caucasian donors. Study findings and constraints: HLA restriction was apparent for most CMV-associated TCR beta chains in a later analysis. Later analysis found that TCR beta chains associated with HLA were more clonally expanded than other, equally common chains.

Both 60 Vbeta primers and 13 Jbeta primers went into the PCR. Profiling relied on immunoSEQ multiplex PCR, and the TCRdb table lists in-frame clones only, not all of them. The sample lists some 110,000 clones; around 85% were seen once. This TCR came from a young man in good health and CMV-seronegative. The sample taken for sequencing was PBMCs. The chain is built from TRBV6-5 and TRBJ2-7, with 10 bases that match TRBD1. In DNA form, the CDR3 reads TGTGCCAGCAGCCGGGACAGGGGACTCTACGAGCAGTACTTC. Residues: CASSRDRGLYEQYF.